One sample yielded the 32 T cell receptor beta chains listed below, sequenced in a study of T cell responses to AZD1222 COVID-19 vaccine. Profiling relied on immunoSEQ multiplex PCR, and the TCRdb table lists in-frame clones only, not all of them. The data hold roughly 160,000 clones, with about 91% observed a single time. Sequences were derived from peripheral blood, sampled on day 0 of MenACWY control vaccination. These receptors were collected from an adult in good health.

The chain has TRBV5-6 and TRBJ1-1; a weak D match, TRBD1 (5 bases). The germline V gene has CDR1 SGHDT and CDR2 YYEEEE. The CDR3 is made up of 14 amino acids. V was trimmed by 2 bases and J by 1 base, leaving 9 bases between them. The CDR3 nucleotides read TGTGCCAGCAGCTTTGACAGAGGGAACACTGAAGCTTTCTTT. It codes for CASSFDRGNTEAFF.

V usage is TRBV21-1 and J usage is TRBJ1-2. TRBV21-1 represents a pseudogene. The CDR3 extends over 13 amino acids. The CDR3 sequence: CAKGDPTNYGYTF. The CDR3 DNA reads as TGTGCCAAGGGCGACCCCACTAACTATGGCTACACCTTC.

The CDR3 loop is CASSGGTASRGNTIYF. The CDR3 region has the DNA TGTGCCAGCAGTGGGGGGACGGCGTCCCGTGGAAACACCATATATTTT. This rearrangement joins TRBV6-1 to TRBJ1-3, with D maybe TRBD1 (5 bases). The V gene's germline CDR1 is MNHNS and CDR2 SASEGT. V lost 4 bases, J lost 3 bases, and 16 bases lay in between. The CDR3 spans 16 residues.

This rearrangement joins TRBV3-1 (or the pseudogene TRBV3-2) to TRBJ2-1; D may be TRBD2 (5 bases). Germline assignment: CDR1 LGHDT and CDR2 YNNKEL (reference sequence). The CDR3 is 14 residues long. V was cut by 1 base and J by 9 bases, with 13 bases left in between. The CDR3 coding sequence is TGTGCCAGCAGCCAAGGAGGGTGGGGTGGTGAGCAGTTCTTC. It codes for CASSQGGWGGEQFF.

The chain recombines TRBV6-5 with TRBJ2-3; TRBD2 matches at 8 bases. After removal of 7 bases from V and 0 bases from J, the junction contained 6 bases not matched to a gene. CDR3 length: 15 residues. The germline V gene has CDR1 MNHEY and CDR2 SVGAGI. The DNA of the CDR3 is TGTGCCAGCACCGAGGGCGGGAGGAGCACAGATACGCAGTATTTT. It is translated as CASTEGGRSTDTQYF.

The chain combines TRBV11-3 with TRBJ2-7; 11 nucleotides agree with TRBD2. Germline CDR1 and CDR2: SGHNT and YENEEA. V was clipped by 5 bases and J by 3 bases; unmatched bases: 15. This CDR3 has 18 amino acids. The CDR3, as DNA: TGTGCCAGCAGCCAAATAGGGCCGGAGACTAGCGGGATCTACGAGCAGTACTTC. It specifies CASSQIGPETSGIYEQYF.

V usage is TRBV19 and J usage is TRBJ1-2; D remains ambiguous. The CDR3 extends over 14 amino acids. Germline CDR1 is LNHDA and CDR2 is SQIVND (reference sequence). The germline V and J ends were trimmed by 2 bases and 9 bases, with 16 bases remaining between them. CDR3 sequence reads: CASSISPSGRSYTF. The DNA of the CDR3 is TGTGCCAGTAGTATAAGCCCCTCCGGGAGAAGCTACACCTTC.

V and J are TRBV7-3 and TRBJ1-1; D is unclear. The CDR3 has 14 amino acids. Germline-derived CDR1 and CDR2 are SGHTA and FQGTGA. Trimming shortened V by 4 bases and J by 4 bases, and 13 bases separated the two germline ends. CDR3 protein: CASSYARAGTEAFF. The CDR3 nucleotides read TGTGCCAGCAGCTACGCCCGGGCGGGCACTGAAGCTTTCTTT.

This chain links TRBV11-3 with TRBJ1-4; 7 bases align to TRBD1. The length of the CDR3 is 15 residues. CDR1 is SGHNT and CDR2 is YENEEA in the germline V gene. Trimming cost V 3 bases and J 4 bases; bases outside gene matches: 5. As DNA, the CDR3 is TGTGCCAGCAGCTTTAGGGGGCGCGGTAATGAAAAACTGTTTTTT. It is translated as CASSFRGRGNEKLFF.

CDR3 sequence (DNA): TGTGCCAGCAGCAAGACAGGGGGCGGTGAGACCCAGTACTTC. Translating it yields CASSKTGGGETQYF. The genes are TRBV7-9 and TRBJ2-5, with TRBD1 matching over 10 bases. The CDR3 extends over 14 amino acids. The trim removed 5 bases at V and 5 bases at J, leaving 5 bases unmatched. Germline V gives CDR1 SEHNR, CDR2 FQNEAQ (reference sequence). Full variable domain (remainder filled in from reference TRBV7-9 and TRBJ2-5): DTGVSQNPRHKITKRGQNVTFRCDPISEHNRLYWYRQTLGQGPEFLTYFQNEAQLEKSRLLSDRFSAERPKGSFSTLEIQRTEQGDSAMYLCASSKTGGGETQYFGPGTRLLVL.

This clone has a single count. This chain links TRBV4-3 with TRBJ1-2; no definite D call. The CDR3 consists of 16 residues. Germline V lookup: CDR1 LGHNA, CDR2 YSLEER. Deletions cut 0 bases from V and 4 bases from J, with 15 bases between. The CDR3, as DNA: TGCGCCAGCAGCCAAGATCATCTTCTCACCGCCTATGGCTACACCTTC. It encodes CASSQDHLLTAYGYTF.

The gene calls are TRBV27 and TRBJ1-2; D is unresolved. Trimming shortened V by 2 bases and J by 4 bases, and 8 bases separated the two germline ends. Per germline, CDR1 MNHEY and CDR2 SMNVEV (reference sequence). The CDR3 consists of 13 residues. DNA for the CDR3: TGTGCCAGCAGTTTAGGTCCTGGCTATGGCTACACCTTC. It codes for CASSLGPGYGYTF.

The rearrangement links TRBV7-2 to TRBJ2-2; 12 bases are a match to TRBD2. Per the germline V gene, CDR1 is SGHTA and CDR2 is FQGNSA. The CDR3 is 14 amino acids. Trimming cost V 6 bases and J 6 bases; bases outside gene matches: 2. DNA of the CDR3: TGTGCCAGCAGACTAGCGGGAGGCCCCGGGGAGCTGTTTTTT. Its protein is CASRLAGGPGELFF.

J is TRBJ1-3 and V is TRBV5-6; 7 nucleotides line up with TRBD1. CDR3 length: 16 residues. Trimming took 4 bases from V and 0 from J; bases not matched to a gene: 7. Germline CDR1 reads SGHDT; CDR2 reads YYEEEE. Here the CDR3 DNA reads TGTGCCAGCAGCATTCTGGACAGGAACTCTGGAAACACCATATATTTT. Its protein product is CASSILDRNSGNTIYF.

The genes are TRBV6-5 and TRBJ2-1, with TRBD2 as a possible D gene (5 bases). Germline CDR1 MNHEY, CDR2 SVGAGI. This CDR3 comprises 16 residues. V lost 4 bases and J lost 0, with 13 bases in between. The CDR3 coding sequence is TGTGCCAGCAGTTCCCGACTATCCAGCTCCTACAATGAGCAGTTCTTC. This sequence encodes CASSSRLSSSYNEQFF.

This clone occurred a few times. The V and J genes are TRBV19 and TRBJ2-1; D remains ambiguous. Germline CDR1 LNHDA, CDR2 SQIVND (reference sequence). With 6 bases removed from V and 3 bases from J, the gap between germline ends came to 9 bases. This CDR3 is 13 amino acids long. The CDR3 DNA reads TGTGCCAGTAGCCTTACCAACTACAATGAGCAGTTCTTC. Its translation is CASSLTNYNEQFF. The whole variable domain, remainder taken from reference TRBV19 and TRBJ2-1, is DGGITQSPKYLFRKEGQNVTLSCEQNLNHDAMYWYRQDPGQGLRLIYYSQIVNDFQKGDIAEGYSVSREKKESFPLTVTSAQKNPTAFYLCASSLTNYNEQFFGPGTRLTVL.

This clone was observed a single time. V is TRBV11-3 and J is TRBJ2-2; D may be TRBD2 (5 bases). Between the trimmed V and J ends, which lost 2 bases and 5 bases, there was a span of 12 bases. The CDR3 contains 15 residues. Per the germline V gene, CDR1 is SGHNT and CDR2 is YENEEA. The CDR3 coding sequence is TGTGCCAGCAGCTTAAGTGACGAGGGAACCGGGGAGCTGTTTTTT. Translated: CASSLSDEGTGELFF.

V and J are TRBV3-1 (or the pseudogene TRBV3-2) and TRBJ1-1; perhaps TRBD1 as D (5 bases). The CDR3 length is 11 residues. CDR1 LGHDT and CDR2 YNNKEL come from the germline V gene (reference sequence). V was shortened by 3 bases and J by 10 bases, with 9 bases between the two germline ends. CDR3 loop: CASSQQGLAFF. The CDR3 DNA reads as TGTGCCAGCAGCCAGCAGGGATTAGCTTTCTTT.

The chain combines TRBV11-2 with TRBJ2-5; maybe TRBD1 (6 bases). CDR1 is SGHAT and CDR2 is FQNNGV in the germline V gene. CDR3 length: 17 amino acids. Trimming cost V 1 base and J 1 base, with 16 bases left between them. For the CDR3, the DNA is TGTGCCAGCAGCTTAGGAGGAGTGACAGGCCTCCAAGAGACCCAGTACTTC. It codes for CASSLGGVTGLQETQYF. Drawing the rest from reference TRBV11-2 and TRBJ2-5, the complete variable domain is EAGVAQSPRYKIIEKRQSVAFWCNPISGHATLYWYQQILGQGPKLLIQFQNNGVVDDSQLPKDRFSAERLKGVDSTLKIQPAKLEDSAVYLCASSLGGVTGLQETQYFGPGTRLLVL.

The rearrangement links TRBV5-5 to TRBJ2-6, with D possibly being TRBD1 (7 bases). V lost 0 bases and J 3 bases, leaving 13 bases between the germline ends. From germline, CDR1 is SGHKS and CDR2 YYEKEE (reference sequence). This CDR3 comprises 17 residues. CDR3 in amino acids: CASSLDGRGVGANVLTF. CDR3 nucleotide sequence: TGTGCCAGCAGCTTGGATGGCAGGGGGGTTGGGGCCAACGTCCTGACTTTC.

The J gene is TRBJ1-5, the V gene TRBV27; no firm D call. CDR1 and CDR2 from the germline V gene are MNHEY and SMNVEV (reference sequence). V lost 0 bases and J 2 bases, leaving 14 bases between the germline ends. CDR3 length: 17 amino acids. In DNA form, the CDR3 reads TGTGCCAGCAGTTTATCCCGCCCTCGGGAAGGCAATCAGCCCCAGCATTTT. Its protein is CASSLSRPREGNQPQHF.

The rearrangement links TRBV27 to TRBJ1-3; possibly TRBD1 for D (5 bases). Trimming stripped 2 bases from V and 0 bases from J, with 8 bases between. CDR3 size: 15 residues. CDR1 and CDR2 (germline): MNHEY, SMNVEV (reference sequence). DNA for the CDR3: TGTGCCAGCAGTTTACGTGGGGGCTCTGGAAACACCATATATTTT. The encoded protein is CASSLRGGSGNTIYF.

The chain uses TRBV5-1 and TRBJ2-5, with 8 bases identical to TRBD2. J lost 0 bases, V lost 4 bases, and 5 bases had no gene match. The CDR3 is 15 amino acids. Germline values: CDR1 SGHRS, CDR2 YFSETQ. The CDR3 sequence is CASSSSGAYQETQYF. The CDR3 DNA sequence: TGCGCCAGCAGCAGTAGCGGGGCGTACCAAGAGACCCAGTACTTC.

The gene calls are TRBV6-4 and TRBJ1-6; D gene ambiguous. Germline V gene data show CDR1 as MRHNA and CDR2 as SNTAGT. The CDR3 covers 13 residues. V was cut by 8 bases and J by 10 bases, with 15 bases left in between. CDR3 sequence (DNA): TGTGCCAGCTCGAGCACCCTCCAATCACCCCTCCACTTT. This encodes CASSSTLQSPLHF.

The J gene is TRBJ2-7, the V gene TRBV5-1; 13 bases map to TRBD2. V lost 7 bases, J lost 0 bases, and 7 bases stayed unmatched. The CDR3 consists of 16 residues. CDR1 SGHRS and CDR2 YFSETQ come from the germline V gene. In DNA form, the CDR3 reads TGCGCCAGCGCCCGGGGGACTAGCGGGATCTCCTACGAGCAGTACTTC. Its protein is CASARGTSGISYEQYF. Combining the CDR3 with reference TRBV5-1 and TRBJ2-7 gives the whole variable domain KAGVTQTPRYLIKTRGQQVTLSCSPISGHRSVSWYQQTPGQGLQFLFEYFSETQRNKGNFPGRFSGRQFSNSRSEMNVSTLELGDSALYLCASARGTSGISYEQYFGPGTRLTVT.

This clone occurred once. The chain links TRBV7-3 to TRBJ2-1; no reliable D call. CDR3 length: 11 amino acids. Trimming removed 8 bases at V and 8 bases at J, with 10 bases between. The germline V gene has CDR1 SGHTA and CDR2 FQGTGA. The CDR3 DNA reads TGTGCCAGCTCACTCTATGATGAGCAGTTCTTC. Protein product: CASSLYDEQFF.

The chain is built from TRBV4-1 and TRBJ1-5; D remains ambiguous. V lost 0 bases and J 4 bases, leaving 19 bases between the germline ends. The V gene's germline CDR1 is MGHRA and CDR2 YSYEKL. CDR3 length: 18 amino acids. DNA for the CDR3: TGCGCCAGCAGCCAAGAGGACTTCGTGGCAAGAAGAAATCAGCCCCAGCATTTT. Its translation is CASSQEDFVARRNQPQHF.

The rearrangement links TRBV6-5 to TRBJ2-3, with D tentatively TRBD2 (5 bases). Germline V CDR1 and CDR2: MNHEY, SVGAGI. V shed 7 bases and J shed 0 bases, with 11 bases lying between them. The CDR3 is 14 residues long. The CDR3 region is CASTIGGSTDTQYF. Written as DNA, the CDR3 is TGTGCCAGCACCATAGGAGGTAGCACAGATACGCAGTATTTT.

The chain joins TRBV19 to TRBJ2-4; D is possibly TRBD1 (5 bases). Germline values: CDR1 LNHDA, CDR2 SQIVND (reference sequence). V gave up 4 bases and J gave up 0 bases, with 16 bases separating them. This CDR3 is 17 amino acids long. The CDR3 DNA sequence: TGTGCCAGTAGTAGTGTCCCCCAGGGATTAGCCAAAAACATTCAGTACTTC. Translated, it gives CASSSVPQGLAKNIQYF.

The chain combines TRBV11-2 with TRBJ2-3, with no clear D. CDR1 is SGHAT and CDR2 is FQNNGV in the germline V gene. The CDR3 is 15 residues long. V was trimmed by 5 bases and J by 1 base, leaving 13 bases between them. CDR3 sequence reads: CASSLNFLGTDTQYF. The CDR3 nucleotides read TGTGCCAGCAGCCTAAACTTTTTGGGCACAGATACGCAGTATTTT.

This clone was recorded once. The chain employs TRBV13 and TRBJ1-6; a weak D match, TRBD1 (5 bases). The CDR3 contains 15 residues. V lost 3 bases and J lost 6, with 12 bases in between. CDR1 PRHDT and CDR2 FYEKMQ come from the germline V gene (reference sequence). CDR3 protein: CASSLGGGINSPLHF. The DNA of the CDR3 is TGTGCCAGCAGCTTGGGGGGGGGAATTAATTCACCCCTCCACTTT.

The V gene is TRBV5-1, the J gene TRBJ2-1, with TRBD1 matching over 7 bases. Germline values: CDR1 SGHRS, CDR2 YFSETQ. The CDR3 spans 15 residues. V shed 4 bases, J shed 0 bases, and the junction held 4 bases outside the gene matches. The DNA for the CDR3 is TGCGCCAGCAGCCGGGGACAGAGCTCCTACAATGAGCAGTTCTTC. It encodes CASSRGQSSYNEQFF.